This passage covers 13 T cell receptor beta chains from one sample sequenced in a study of blood T cell repertoires in COVID-19. Method: immunoSEQ multiplex PCR; TCRdb's copy keeps in-frame clones and lacks some. The repertoire holds some 200,000 clones, with around 82% as singletons. What was sequenced was PBMCs or T cells enriched from blood (not recorded which). The receptors derive from a man in his forties or fifties who had recovered from COVID-19.

The genes are TRBV15 and TRBJ2-7; D may be TRBD1 (6 bases). The CDR3 contains 16 residues. The germline V gene has CDR1 LNHNV and CDR2 YYDKDF (reference sequence). With 5 bases removed from V and 1 base from J, the gap between germline ends came to 18 bases. The CDR3 reads CATSPRPRTASYEQYF. The CDR3 DNA follows: TGTGCCACCAGCCCACGACCCCGGACAGCGTCCTACGAGCAGTACTTC.

The chain combines TRBV5-4 with TRBJ2-3; D perhaps matches TRBD1 (5 bases). Germline loops: CDR1 SGHNT, CDR2 YYREEE (reference sequence). With 5 bases removed from V and 1 base from J, the gap between germline ends came to 14 bases. The CDR3 is made up of 15 amino acids. This CDR3 is CASRSRAVGTDTQYF. In DNA, the CDR3 is TGTGCCAGCAGGTCCAGGGCCGTGGGCACAGATACGCAGTATTTT.

The rearrangement uses TRBV2 and TRBJ2-2, with D unclear. V shed 7 bases and J shed 6 bases, with 6 bases lying between them. There are 11 residues in the CDR3. The germline CDR1 and CDR2 sequences are SNHLY and FYNNEI. The CDR3 DNA reads as TGTGCCAGCACCAAATCCGGGGAGCTGTTTTTT. This encodes CASTKSGELFF.

The chain couples TRBV9 to TRBJ2-5, with 12 positions matching TRBD2. The CDR3 runs 16 residues. With 3 bases clipped from V and 1 base from J, the junction kept 4 bases outside the gene matches. Germline CDR1 and CDR2: SGDLS and YYNGEE. The CDR3 nucleotides read TGTGCCAGCAGCGCCCGACTAGCGGGAGCCCAAGAGACCCAGTACTTC. It translates to CASSARLAGAQETQYF.

This clone was counted once. V gene TRBV28 combines with J gene TRBJ2-5, with D perhaps matching TRBD2 (7 bases). V gave up 6 bases and J gave up 6 bases, with 11 bases separating them. Germline assignment: CDR1 MDHEN and CDR2 SYDVKM. The CDR3 runs to 12 residues. CDR3: CASSPGGKTQYF. The CDR3 bases are TGTGCCAGCAGCCCGGGGGGCAAGACCCAGTACTTC.

The genes are TRBV9 and TRBJ2-3; 11 positions match TRBD2. The V and J ends lost 2 bases and 6 bases, in that order; junction bases with no gene match: 5. The CDR3 extends over 15 amino acids. Germline-derived CDR1 and CDR2 are SGDLS and YYNGEE. In DNA, the CDR3 is TGTGCCAGCAGCGTCGTCGGGACTAGCGGCGATACGCAGTATTTT. This codes for CASSVVGTSGDTQYF.

The table lists this clone with a few counts. The CDR3 DNA sequence: TGTGCCAGCAGCGCTACAGGGGGCACTGAAGCTTTCTTT. Its protein product is CASSATGGTEAFF. The chain uses TRBV9 and TRBJ1-1, with TRBD1 identical over 8 bases. This CDR3 contains 13 residues. V lost 3 bases to trimming and J lost 4 bases; unmatched junction nucleotides: 2. CDR1 and CDR2 (germline): SGDLS, YYNGEE.

The V gene is TRBV5-3, the J gene TRBJ2-7, with 8 nucleotides matching TRBD2. TRBV5-3 is an open reading frame, and its role is uncertain. The CDR3 has 14 amino acids. J lost 12 bases, V lost 4 bases, and 15 bases had no gene match. The DNA of the CDR3 is TGTGCCAGAAGCCTCGCCGGGACTAGATGGTGGGGGTACGTC. Residues: CARSLAGTRWWGYV.

The chain uses TRBV3-1 (or the pseudogene TRBV3-2) and TRBJ2-2; TRBD2 matches at 8 bases. V gave up 4 bases and J gave up 5 bases; unmatched junction bases: 0. Per germline, CDR1 LGHDT and CDR2 YNNKEL (reference sequence). This CDR3 spans 13 amino acids. CDR3 amino acids: CASSPGGTGELFF. CDR3 in DNA: TGTGCCAGCAGCCCGGGAGGGACCGGGGAGCTGTTTTTT.

This chain connects TRBV13 to TRBJ2-5, with 9 bases aligning to TRBD1. The CDR3 is made up of 14 amino acids. V dropped 5 bases and J dropped 2; count of bases not matched to a gene: 3. Per germline, CDR1 PRHDT and CDR2 FYEKMQ (reference sequence). The CDR3 spells CASSNGQGQETQYF. The CDR3 DNA reads TGTGCCAGCAGCAATGGACAGGGGCAAGAGACCCAGTACTTC. The entire variable domain, with the rest obtained from reference TRBV13 and TRBJ2-5, is as follows: AAGVIQSPRHLIKEKRETATLKCYPIPRHDTVYWYQQGPGQDPQFLISFYEKMQSDKGSIPDRFSAQQFSDYHSELNMSSLELGDSALYFCASSNGQGQETQYFGPGTRLLVL.

This clone came up once. In DNA form, the CDR3 reads TGTGCCAGCTCAATAGGACTAAGCACAGATACGCAGTATTTT. It is translated as CASSIGLSTDTQYF. The chain links TRBV18 to TRBJ2-3; D is possibly TRBD2 (6 bases). This CDR3 spans 14 amino acids. The V gene lost 5 bases and the J gene lost 0 bases, with 9 bases spanning the gap. CDR1 and CDR2 from the germline V gene are KGHSH and LQKENI.

The chain couples TRBV6-2 or TRBV6-3 to TRBJ2-7, with a tentative D call TRBD2 (6 bases). The CDR3 extends over 14 amino acids. Germline CDR1 is MNHEY and CDR2 is SVGEGT. Trimming shortened V by 0 bases and J by 5 bases, and 11 bases separated the two germline ends. The CDR3 spells CASSYSGGNHEQYV. The CDR3, as DNA: TGTGCCAGCAGTTACTCTGGGGGGAACCACGAGCAGTACGTC.

This clone has more than one count but fewer than ten. The chain uses TRBV10-3 and TRBJ2-6, with no clear D. The CDR3 has 17 amino acids. Trimming pared 8 bases from V and 3 bases from J, leaving 20 bases between. Germline lookup yields CDR1 ENHRY and CDR2 SYGVKD. The CDR3 reads CAIGSPGGRSGANVLTF. The CDR3 region has the DNA TGTGCCATCGGCTCGCCCGGCGGTAGAAGTGGGGCCAACGTCCTGACTTTC.